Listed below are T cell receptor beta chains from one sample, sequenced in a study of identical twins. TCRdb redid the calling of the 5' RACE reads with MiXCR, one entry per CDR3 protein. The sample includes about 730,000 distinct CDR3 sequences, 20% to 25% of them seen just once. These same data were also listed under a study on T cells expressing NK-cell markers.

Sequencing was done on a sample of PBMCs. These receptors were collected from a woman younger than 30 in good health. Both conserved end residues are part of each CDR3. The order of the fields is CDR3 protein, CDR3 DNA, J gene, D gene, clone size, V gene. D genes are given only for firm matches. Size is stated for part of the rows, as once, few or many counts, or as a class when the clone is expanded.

CASSEGRGAGNEQFF,TGTGCCAGCAGTGAGGGACGGGGCGCGGGAAATGAGCAGTTCTTC,TRBJ2-1,NA,NA,TRBV6-4
CSASGVSYNEQFF,TGCAGTGCTAGCGGCGTTTCCTACAATGAGCAGTTCTTC,TRBJ2-1,NA,NA,TRBV20-1
CSVDWGGEIF,TGCAGCGTTGATTGGGGGGGGGAGATCTTC,TRBJ2-1,TRBD2,NA,TRBV29-1
CASSYSWGNHNEQFF,TGTGCCAGCAGTTACTCGTGGGGGAACCACAATGAGCAGTTCTTC,TRBJ2-1,NA,few,TRBV6-5
CASSPWDRGSSTEAFF,TGTGCCAGCAGCCCTTGGGACAGGGGGTCAAGCACTGAAGCTTTCTTT,TRBJ1-1,TRBD1,NA,TRBV7-9
CASSLPPVDDEAFF,TGTGCCAGCAGCTTACCGCCCGTAGACGATGAAGCTTTCTTT,TRBJ1-1,NA,NA,TRBV7-2
CSARGTRGEQYF,TGCAGTGCTAGAGGGACACGCGGCGAGCAGTACTTC,TRBJ2-7,NA,few,TRBV20-1
CASSLGLAGLGSSYNEQFF,TGTGCCAGCAGCTTAGGACTAGCGGGTTTAGGATCCTCCTACAATGAGCAGTTCTTC,TRBJ2-1,TRBD2,NA,TRBV13
CASQIKKGDTQYF,TGTGCCAGCCAAATCAAGAAAGGAGATACGCAGTATTTT,TRBJ2-3,NA,NA,TRBV6-6
CASSQEGGRREQYF,TGTGCCAGCAGCCAAGAGGGAGGACGGAGAGAGCAGTACTTC,TRBJ2-7,NA,many,TRBV4-2
CASSEKRELTQFF,TGTGCCAGCAGTGAAAAGCGGGAGCTCACGCAGTTCTTC,TRBJ2-1,TRBD2,many,TRBV6-1
CAISESRQGVSEAFF,TGTGCCATCAGTGAGTCCCGACAGGGGGTCTCTGAAGCTTTCTTT,TRBJ1-1,TRBD1,once,TRBV10-3
CASSPRHRQLTYEQYF,TGTGCCAGCAGTCCCCGACACCGACAATTAACGTACGAGCAGTACTTC,TRBJ2-7,NA,NA,TRBV12-3/TRBV12-4
CASSLDGGIYNEQFF,TGTGCCAGCAGCTTAGATGGCGGGATCTACAATGAGCAGTTCTTC,TRBJ2-1,NA,few,TRBV7-9
CASSQRGKNTEAFF,TGCGCCAGCAGCCAGAGAGGGAAAAACACTGAAGCTTTCTTT,TRBJ1-1,NA,few,TRBV5-1
CASSKPTSGQGEETQYF,TGTGCCAGTAGTAAACCAACCTCGGGACAGGGAGAAGAGACCCAGTACTTC,TRBJ2-5,TRBD1,NA,TRBV19
CASSFGSTDTQYF,TGTGCCAGCAGTTTTGGTTCCACAGATACGCAGTATTTT,TRBJ2-3,NA,many,TRBV12-3/TRBV12-4
CASSLYRSATGELFF,TGTGCCAGCAGCTTATACAGGTCCGCCACCGGGGAGCTGTTTTTT,TRBJ2-2,NA,NA,TRBV7-2
CSAKHPAGEGGQGYNEQFF,TGCAGTGCTAAACATCCAGCGGGAGAAGGAGGGCAGGGGTACAATGAGCAGTTCTTC,TRBJ2-1,TRBD2,few,TRBV20-1
CASGSLIYGYTF,TGTGCTAGTGGTTCCTTAATCTATGGCTACACCTTC,TRBJ1-2,NA,NA,TRBV12-5
CASRPRTGKNTGELFF,TGTGCCAGCAGACCTCGGACAGGGAAGAACACCGGGGAGCTGTTTTTT,TRBJ2-2,TRBD1,NA,TRBV6-1
CASSAGTLDGYTF,TGTGCCAGCAGTGCCGGGACACTTGATGGCTACACCTTC,TRBJ1-2,NA,NA,TRBV6-1
CASSQESFYEQYF,TGCGCCAGCAGCCAAGAGTCCTTCTACGAGCAGTACTTC,TRBJ2-7,NA,few,TRBV4-3
CASREASYNEQFF,TGTGCCAGCAGGGAGGCCTCGTACAATGAGCAGTTCTTC,TRBJ2-1,NA,few,TRBV2
CSARGYGANTGELFF,TGCAGTGCTAGGGGGTATGGGGCGAACACCGGGGAGCTGTTTTTT,TRBJ2-2,NA,many,TRBV20-1
CSAPRPGGDEQFF,TGCAGTGCTCCTCGGCCAGGGGGCGATGAGCAGTTCTTC,TRBJ2-1,TRBD1,NA,TRBV20-1
CSASSDSNYGYTF,TGCAGTGCTAGCTCGGACTCAAACTATGGCTACACCTTC,TRBJ1-2,NA,NA,TRBV20-1
CASSQRLAGGNTGELFF,TGTGCCAGCAGCCAACGACTAGCGGGAGGGAACACCGGGGAGCTGTTTTTT,TRBJ2-2,TRBD2,NA,TRBV12-3/TRBV12-4
CASRLTGGGYTF,TGTGCCAGCAGACTGACAGGGGGTGGCTACACCTTC,TRBJ1-2,TRBD1,few,TRBV6-5
CSARPHGGSNYGYTF,TGCAGTGCTAGGCCCCATGGAGGGTCTAACTATGGCTACACCTTC,TRBJ1-2,NA,NA,TRBV20-1
CSARNPGRAGDTQYF,TGCAGTGCTAGGAACCCGGGCCGAGCAGGAGATACGCAGTATTTT,TRBJ2-3,NA,few,TRBV20-1
CASSYGSADRRYTF,TGTGCCAGCAGTTACGGTTCGGCCGACCGACGCTACACCTTC,TRBJ1-2,NA,many,TRBV6-5